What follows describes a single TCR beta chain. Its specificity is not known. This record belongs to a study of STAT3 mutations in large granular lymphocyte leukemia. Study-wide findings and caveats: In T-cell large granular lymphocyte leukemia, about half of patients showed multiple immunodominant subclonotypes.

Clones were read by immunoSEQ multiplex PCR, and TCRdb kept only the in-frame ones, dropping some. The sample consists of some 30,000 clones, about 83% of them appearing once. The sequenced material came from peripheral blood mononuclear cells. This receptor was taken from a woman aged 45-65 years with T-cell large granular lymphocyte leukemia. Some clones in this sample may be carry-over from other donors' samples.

The CDR3 sequence: CASSAGLTANYEQYF. As DNA, the CDR3 is TGTGCCAGCAGCGCCGGACTCACTGCTAACTACGAGCAGTACTTC. The chain combines TRBV7-9 with TRBJ2-7; tentative D call: TRBD2 (5 bases). Germline V lookup: CDR1 SEHNR, CDR2 FQNEAQ (reference sequence). This CDR3 is built from 15 residues. Trimming took off 5 bases at V and 3 bases at J, with 17 bases between the two ends.